The source of this T cell receptor (beta chain) is a study of T cells in Graves' hyperthyroidism and ophthalmopathy (dated by TCRdb to between 2018 and 2021). Regarding the study in general: Peripheral blood was sampled at the time of initial diagnosis, prior to any treatment. To identify distinguishing TCR V-J signatures, a discovery cohort of some 100 patients was used, comprising 40 to 45 with Graves' ophthalmopathy and about 59 with stable Graves' hyperthyroidism. Whether ophthalmopathy could be predicted prospectively was tested in an independent validation cohort made up of fewer than 20 hyperthyroidism patients plus 17 patients who later progressed to ophthalmopathy. The roughly 91 discovery patients were randomly divided into training and test sets at a 7:3 ratio. The paper describes TCR Vbeta CDR3 sequencing of around 140 peripheral blood samples, made up of under 50 ophthalmopathy patients, some 80 hyperthyroidism patients and approximately 17 progressor patients. After sampling, hyperthyroidism patients received methimazole starting at 30 mg daily, and ophthalmopathy patients received high-dose intravenous methylprednisolone. The study also compared thyroid tissue and blood T-cell repertoires from over 5 Graves' hyperthyroidism patients. Study-level results and caveats: In validation, the model predicted progression to ophthalmopathy with 65% to 71% sensitivity and 72.22% specificity, a median of 6.5 months before onset. Sample size was not statistically predetermined, and investigators were not blinded to group allocation. Blood samples also contained most of the expanded thyroid clonotypes (frequency above 0.001), which suggests that blood repertoires may reflect thyroid immune responses. A model built on a 13 V-J signature distinguished ophthalmopathy from stable hyperthyroidism, reaching approximately 89% sensitivity and about 81% specificity in cross-validation and 80%/75% in testing.

The TCR beta CDR3 regions were amplified from RNA transcripts. For the first round of RT-PCR on the TCR CDR3, the HTBI primer set was used together with the Qiagen OneStep RT-PCR kit. Libraries were constructed in a second round of multiplex PCR, after which size selection and purification were carried out. The libraries were sequenced on an Illumina HiSeq2000 using paired-end 100 bp reads. The paper's processing steps were these. Raw data were processed with SOAPnuke, discarding reads with adapters, uncalled bases, mean Phred below 15, or no exact constant-primer or identifier match. COPE v1.2.5 was used to merge high-quality paired reads, and clonotypes were defined as unique nucleotide sequences. Clonotypes were aligned to IMGT TRBV, TRBD and TRBJ reference segments using MiTCR v1.1. Only V-J combinations with frequency above 0.0001, covering 99% to 99.2% of repertoires, were analysed. A TCS score was defined as the ratio of F50 (clonal expansion) to E x V (chaos), with BLOSUM62-based TCRdist applied between CDR3 peptides within each V-J. Welch's t-statistics and random forest reduced several hundred V-J features to 13, which were used in a naive Bayes classifier (R e1071). The public sequencing data were trimmed at Q25 with fastp and processed into clonotypes with MiXCR by TCRdb, which kept only in-frame beta chains. One record per CDR3 amino acid sequence lists the most common genes and DNA. What appears here as the V and J calls and clone size reflects TCRdb's work, not the paper's. Counted in this sample were some 50,000 distinct CDR3 sequences; less than 60% of them appeared once. The ten most abundant clones make up just over 9% of the sample.

About this clonotype: There is no known antigen for this receptor. No base-level quality is on record; no much larger clone is a single base apart.

Ophthalmopathy patients had moderately to severely active disease, Clinical Activity Score of at least 3, NOSPECS grade of at least 4, and duration under 3 months. The study excluded patients with uncontrolled infections, other autoimmune diseases, pregnancy or lactation. Diagnoses were established on the basis of clinical symptoms, serum thyroxine and TRAb, thyroid ultrasound, and orbital computed tomography. PBMCs were isolated from around 10 ml of fresh peripheral blood by Ficoll-Paque density gradient centrifugation. Total RNA was extracted with Trizol reagent, and quality was checked on an Agilent 2100 Bioanalyzer. Ends trimmed: V by 5 bases, J by 10 bases; bases unmatched to a gene: 25. CDR1 and CDR2 (SGHVS, FNYEAQ) derive from the germline V gene. The CDR3 starts with the cysteine, ends with the phenylalanine, and has 20 residues. The only DNA kept is the CDR3, 60 bases in frame from the first base.

This TCR derives from a woman aged 45-60 years with Graves' ophthalmopathy. The rearrangement combines TRBV7-6 with TRBJ2-1; 11 bases in between match TRBD2. The sequenced sample consisted of blood. The sequenced DNA: TGTGCCAGCAGCCCCCAGACAGGGTTAGCGGGGGGGCCTTCGAACTCCGAGCAGTTCTTC. This codes for CASSPQTGLAGGPSNSEQFF. The CDR3 plus the reference TRBV7-6 and TRBJ2-1 genes for the other parts give the full variable domain: GAGVSQSPRYKVTKRGQDVALRCDPISGHVSLYWYRQALGQGPEFLTYFNYEAQQDKSGLPNDRFSAERPEGSISTLTIQRTEQRDSAMYRCASSPQTGLAGGPSNSEQFFGPGTRLTVL.